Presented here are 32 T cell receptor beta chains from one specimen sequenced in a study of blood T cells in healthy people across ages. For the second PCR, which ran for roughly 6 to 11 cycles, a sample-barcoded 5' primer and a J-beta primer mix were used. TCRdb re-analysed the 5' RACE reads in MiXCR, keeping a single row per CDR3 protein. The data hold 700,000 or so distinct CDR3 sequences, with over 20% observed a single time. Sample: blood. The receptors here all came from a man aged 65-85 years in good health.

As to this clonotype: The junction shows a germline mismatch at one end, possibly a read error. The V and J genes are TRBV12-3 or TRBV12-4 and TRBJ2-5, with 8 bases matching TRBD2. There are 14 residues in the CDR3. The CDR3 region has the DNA TGTGCCAGCAGGGTGGGACTAGAGATGGAGACCGAGTACTTC. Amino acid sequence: CASRVGLEMETEYF.

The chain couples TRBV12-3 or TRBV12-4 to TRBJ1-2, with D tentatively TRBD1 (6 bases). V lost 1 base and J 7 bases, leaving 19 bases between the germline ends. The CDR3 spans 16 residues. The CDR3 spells CASSLGALGGALGYTF. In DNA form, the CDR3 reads TGTGCCAGCAGTTTAGGGGCGTTGGGGGGGGCTCTTGGCTACACCTTC.

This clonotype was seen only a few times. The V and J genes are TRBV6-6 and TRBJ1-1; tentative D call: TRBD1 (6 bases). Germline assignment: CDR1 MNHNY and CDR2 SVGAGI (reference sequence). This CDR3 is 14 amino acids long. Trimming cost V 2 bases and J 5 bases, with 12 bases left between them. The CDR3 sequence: CASSYAQGYTEAFF. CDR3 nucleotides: TGTGCCAGCAGTTACGCACAGGGATATACTGAAGCTTTCTTT.

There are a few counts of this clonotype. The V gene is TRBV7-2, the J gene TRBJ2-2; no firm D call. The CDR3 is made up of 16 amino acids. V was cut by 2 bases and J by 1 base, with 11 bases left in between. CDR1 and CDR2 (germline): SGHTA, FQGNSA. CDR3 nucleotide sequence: TGTGCCAGCAGCTTAAATATCGTGGGGAACACCGGGGAGCTGTTTTTT. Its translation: CASSLNIVGNTGELFF.

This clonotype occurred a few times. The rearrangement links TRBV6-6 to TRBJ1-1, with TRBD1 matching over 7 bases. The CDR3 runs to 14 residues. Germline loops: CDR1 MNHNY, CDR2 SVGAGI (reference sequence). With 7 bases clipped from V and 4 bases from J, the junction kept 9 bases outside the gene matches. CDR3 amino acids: CASTFDRVGTEAFF. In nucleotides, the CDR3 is TGTGCCAGCACTTTCGACAGGGTTGGCACTGAAGCTTTCTTT.

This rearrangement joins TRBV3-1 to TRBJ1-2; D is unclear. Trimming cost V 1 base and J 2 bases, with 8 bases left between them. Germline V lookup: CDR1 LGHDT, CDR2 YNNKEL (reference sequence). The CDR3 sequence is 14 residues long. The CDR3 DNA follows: TGTGCCAGCAGCCAAGCGGCAGGCAACTATGGCTACACCTTC. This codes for CASSQAAGNYGYTF. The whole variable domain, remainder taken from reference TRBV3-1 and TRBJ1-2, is DTAVSQTPKYLVTQMGNDKSIKCEQNLGHDTMYWYKQDSKKFLKIMFSYNNKELIINETVPNRFSPKSPDKAHLNLHINSLELGDSAVYFCASSQAAGNYGYTFGSGTRLTVV.

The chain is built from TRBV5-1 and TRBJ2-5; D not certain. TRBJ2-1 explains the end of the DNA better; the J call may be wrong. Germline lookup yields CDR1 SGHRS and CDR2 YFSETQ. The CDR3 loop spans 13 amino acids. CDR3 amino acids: CASSCDSPEGQFF. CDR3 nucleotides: TGCGCCAGCAGCTGTGATTCTCCTGAAGGGCAGTTCTTC.

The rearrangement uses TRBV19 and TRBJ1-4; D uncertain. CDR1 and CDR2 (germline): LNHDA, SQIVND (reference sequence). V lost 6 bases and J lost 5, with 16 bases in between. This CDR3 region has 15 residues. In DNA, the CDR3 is TGTGCCAGTAGAAAGCAGTCATCCGGAAATGAAAAACTGTTTTTT. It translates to CASRKQSSGNEKLFF.

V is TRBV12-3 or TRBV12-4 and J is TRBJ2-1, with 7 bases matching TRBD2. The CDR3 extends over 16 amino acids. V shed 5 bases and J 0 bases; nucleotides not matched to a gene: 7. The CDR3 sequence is CASSGAGQSSYNEQFF. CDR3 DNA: TGTGCCAGCAGTGGAGCGGGGCAGAGCTCCTACAATGAGCAGTTCTTC.

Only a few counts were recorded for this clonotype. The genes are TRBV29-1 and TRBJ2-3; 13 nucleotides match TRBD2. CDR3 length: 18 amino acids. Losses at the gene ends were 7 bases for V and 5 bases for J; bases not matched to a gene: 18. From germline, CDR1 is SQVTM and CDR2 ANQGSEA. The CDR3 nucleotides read TGCAGCGCCCTCGGGACTAGCGGGATTCCGGGCCCGAGAGATACGCAGTATTTT. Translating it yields CSALGTSGIPGPRDTQYF.

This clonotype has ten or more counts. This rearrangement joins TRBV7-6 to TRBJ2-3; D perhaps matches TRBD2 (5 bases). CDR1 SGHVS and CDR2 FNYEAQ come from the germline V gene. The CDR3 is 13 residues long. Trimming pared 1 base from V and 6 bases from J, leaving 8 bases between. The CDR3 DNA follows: TGTGCCAGCAGCTTAGGGACTTATGATACGCAGTATTTT. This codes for CASSLGTYDTQYF.

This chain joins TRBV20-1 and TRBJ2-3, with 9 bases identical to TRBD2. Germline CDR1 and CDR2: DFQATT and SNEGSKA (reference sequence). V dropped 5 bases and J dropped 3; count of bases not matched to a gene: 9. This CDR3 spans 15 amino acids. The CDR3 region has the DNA TGCAGTGCTGGCATTAGCGGGAGTGTTACAGATACGCAGTATTTT. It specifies CSAGISGSVTDTQYF.

The CDR3 DNA is TGTGCCAGCAGCTCGGACGAAAAACTGTTTTTT. The encoded protein is CASSSDEKLFF. The chain links TRBV11-2 to TRBJ1-4, with D unclear. V lost 4 bases, J lost 8 bases, and 5 bases lay in between. Per the germline V gene, CDR1 is SGHAT and CDR2 is FQNNGV. The CDR3 loop spans 11 amino acids. Drawing the rest from reference TRBV11-2 and TRBJ1-4, the complete variable domain is EAGVAQSPRYKIIEKRQSVAFWCNPISGHATLYWYQQILGQGPKLLIQFQNNGVVDDSQLPKDRFSAERLKGVDSTLKIQPAKLEDSAVYLCASSSDEKLFFGSGTQLSVL.

The DNA for the CDR3 is TGCGCCAGCAGCTTGGTCGACAGGGTGGGAGATACGCAGCATTTT. It codes for CASSLVDRVGDTQHF. V gene TRBV5-1 combines with J gene TRBJ2-3, with TRBD1 identical over 7 bases. The DNA end is more similar to TRBJ1-5, so the J call may be wrong. Per germline, CDR1 SGHRS and CDR2 YFSETQ. This CDR3 has 15 residues.

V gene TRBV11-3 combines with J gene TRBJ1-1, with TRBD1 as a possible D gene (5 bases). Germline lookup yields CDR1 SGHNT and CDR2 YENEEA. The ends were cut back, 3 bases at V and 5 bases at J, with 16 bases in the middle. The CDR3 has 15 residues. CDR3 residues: CASSFFNQGITEAFF. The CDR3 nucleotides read TGTGCCAGCAGCTTCTTTAACCAGGGTATAACTGAAGCTTTCTTT.

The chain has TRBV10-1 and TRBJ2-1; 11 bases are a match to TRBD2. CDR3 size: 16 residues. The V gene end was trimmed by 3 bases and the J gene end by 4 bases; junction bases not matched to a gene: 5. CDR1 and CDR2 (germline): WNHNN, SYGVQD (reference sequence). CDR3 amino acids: CASSELAGALYNEQFF. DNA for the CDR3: TGCGCCAGCAGTGAACTAGCGGGGGCCCTATACAATGAGCAGTTCTTC.

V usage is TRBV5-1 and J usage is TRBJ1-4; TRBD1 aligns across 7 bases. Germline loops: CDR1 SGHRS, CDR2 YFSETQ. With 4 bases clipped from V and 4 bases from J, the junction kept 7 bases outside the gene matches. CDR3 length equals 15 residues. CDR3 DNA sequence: TGCGCCAGCAGCCAACCAGGGGGAAATAATGAAAAACTGTTTTTT. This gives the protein CASSQPGGNNEKLFF. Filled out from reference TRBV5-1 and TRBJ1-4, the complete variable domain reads KAGVTQTPRYLIKTRGQQVTLSCSPISGHRSVSWYQQTPGQGLQFLFEYFSETQRNKGNFPGRFSGRQFSNSRSEMNVSTLELGDSALYLCASSQPGGNNEKLFFGSGTQLSVL.

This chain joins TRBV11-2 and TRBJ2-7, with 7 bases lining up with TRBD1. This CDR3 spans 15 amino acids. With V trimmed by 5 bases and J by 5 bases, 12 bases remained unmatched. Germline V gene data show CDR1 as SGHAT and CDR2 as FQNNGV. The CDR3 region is CASSLGTVLSDEQYV. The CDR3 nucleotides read TGTGCCAGCAGCCTCGGGACAGTCCTAAGCGACGAGCAGTACGTC.

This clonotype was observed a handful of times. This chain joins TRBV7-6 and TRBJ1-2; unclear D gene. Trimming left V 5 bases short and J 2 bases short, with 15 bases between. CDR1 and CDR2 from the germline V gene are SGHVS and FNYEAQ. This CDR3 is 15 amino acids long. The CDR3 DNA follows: TGTGCCAGCAGCCCGGCGGGGAGCTTAAACTATGGCTACACCTTC. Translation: CASSPAGSLNYGYTF.

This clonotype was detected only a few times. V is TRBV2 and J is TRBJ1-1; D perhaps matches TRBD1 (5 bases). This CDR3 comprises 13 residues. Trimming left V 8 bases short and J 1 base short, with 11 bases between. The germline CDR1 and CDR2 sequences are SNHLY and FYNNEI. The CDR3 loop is CASGGARNTEAFF. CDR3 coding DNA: TGTGCCAGCGGCGGGGCACGGAACACTGAAGCTTTCTTT.

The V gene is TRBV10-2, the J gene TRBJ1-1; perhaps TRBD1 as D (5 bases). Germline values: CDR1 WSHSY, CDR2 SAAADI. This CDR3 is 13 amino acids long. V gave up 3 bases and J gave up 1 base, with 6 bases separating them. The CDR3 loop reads CASSEQANTEAFF. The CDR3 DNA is TGCGCCAGCAGTGAACAGGCGAACACTGAAGCTTTCTTT.

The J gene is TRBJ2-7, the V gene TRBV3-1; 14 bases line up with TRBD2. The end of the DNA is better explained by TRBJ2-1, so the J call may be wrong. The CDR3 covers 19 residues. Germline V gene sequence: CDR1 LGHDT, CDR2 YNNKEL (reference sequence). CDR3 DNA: TGTGCCAGCAGCCAAGATCACGTGGGACTAGCGGGAGTCGGTAATGAGCAGTTCTTC. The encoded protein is CASSQDHVGLAGVGNEQFF.

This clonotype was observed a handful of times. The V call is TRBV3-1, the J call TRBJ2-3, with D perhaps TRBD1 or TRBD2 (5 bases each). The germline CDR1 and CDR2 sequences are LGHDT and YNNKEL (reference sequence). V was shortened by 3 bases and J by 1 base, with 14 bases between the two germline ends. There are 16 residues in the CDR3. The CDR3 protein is CASSQKGSSRTDTQYF. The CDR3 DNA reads TGTGCCAGCAGCCAGAAGGGGAGTAGTCGCACAGATACGCAGTATTTT.

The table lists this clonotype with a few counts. In DNA, the CDR3 is TGTGCCAGCAGCTTAGGACTTGGCCCCGCTGGCTACACCTTC. Translation: CASSLGLGPAGYTF. The V and J genes are TRBV13 and TRBJ1-2; D is unresolved. Germline CDR1 and CDR2: PRHDT and FYEKMQ (reference sequence). V was shortened by 0 bases and J by 7 bases, with 12 bases between the two germline ends. The CDR3 consists of 14 residues.

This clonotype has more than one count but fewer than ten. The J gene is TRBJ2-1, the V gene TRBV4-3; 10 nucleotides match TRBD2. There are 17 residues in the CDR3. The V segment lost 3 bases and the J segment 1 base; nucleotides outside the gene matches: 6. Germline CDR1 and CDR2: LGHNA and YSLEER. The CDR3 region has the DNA TGCGCCAGCAGCCACGCTAGCGGGAGCCTTTCCTACAATGAGCAGTTCTTC. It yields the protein CASSHASGSLSYNEQFF.

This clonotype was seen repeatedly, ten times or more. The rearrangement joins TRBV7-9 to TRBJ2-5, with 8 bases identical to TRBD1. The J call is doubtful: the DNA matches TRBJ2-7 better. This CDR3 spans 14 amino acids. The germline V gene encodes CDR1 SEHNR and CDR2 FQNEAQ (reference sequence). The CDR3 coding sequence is TGTGCCAGCAGCCCCGACAGGGGATCCTACGAGCAGTACGTC. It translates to CASSPDRGSYEQYV.

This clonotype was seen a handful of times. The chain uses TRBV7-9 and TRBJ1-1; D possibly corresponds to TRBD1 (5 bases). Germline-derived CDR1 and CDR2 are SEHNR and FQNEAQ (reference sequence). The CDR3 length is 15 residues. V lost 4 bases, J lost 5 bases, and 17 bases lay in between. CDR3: CASSSPGGVGTEAFF. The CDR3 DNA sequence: TGTGCCAGCAGCTCTCCCGGAGGGGTCGGGACTGAAGCTTTCTTT.

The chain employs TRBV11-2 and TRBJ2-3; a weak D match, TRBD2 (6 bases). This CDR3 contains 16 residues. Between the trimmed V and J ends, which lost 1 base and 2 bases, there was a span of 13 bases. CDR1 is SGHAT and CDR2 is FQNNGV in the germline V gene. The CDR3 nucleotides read TGTGCCAGCAGCTTAGGTTTCGGGGGATTCACAGATACGCAGTATTTT. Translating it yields CASSLGFGGFTDTQYF.

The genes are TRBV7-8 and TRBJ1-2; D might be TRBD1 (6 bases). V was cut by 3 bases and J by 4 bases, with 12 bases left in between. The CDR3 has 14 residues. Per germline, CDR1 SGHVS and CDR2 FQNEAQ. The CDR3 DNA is TGTGCCAGCAGCTTGGGACATTCACTCTATGGCTACACCTTC. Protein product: CASSLGHSLYGYTF.

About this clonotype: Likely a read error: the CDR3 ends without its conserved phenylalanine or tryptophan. The CDR3 sequence is CSATGQMGYEQYL. The DNA of the CDR3 is TGCAGTGCTACGGGACAGATGGGCTACGAGCAGTACCTC. The chain joins TRBV20-1 to TRBJ2-5, with 7 bases matching TRBD1. The J call could be wrong; TRBJ2-7 is a better fit for the DNA end. Germline CDR1 DFQATT, CDR2 SNEGSKA (reference sequence). This CDR3 spans 13 amino acids.

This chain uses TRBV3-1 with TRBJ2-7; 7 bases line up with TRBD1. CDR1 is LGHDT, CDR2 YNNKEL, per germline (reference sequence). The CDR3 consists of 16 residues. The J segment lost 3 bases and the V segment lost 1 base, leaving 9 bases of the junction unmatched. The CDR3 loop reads CASSQGPGTEIYEQYF. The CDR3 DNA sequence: TGTGCCAGCAGCCAAGGGCCCGGGACAGAGATCTACGAGCAGTACTTC.

CDR3 nucleotides: TGTGCCAGCAGTAAATCAGGGGTCGCAGAGACCCAGTACTTC. It encodes CASSKSGVAETQYF. The J gene is TRBJ2-5, the V gene TRBV6-2 or TRBV6-3; D might be TRBD1 (6 bases). Germline CDR1 is MNHEY and CDR2 is SVGEGT. The CDR3 runs 14 residues. Between the trimmed V and J ends, which lost 5 bases and 4 bases, there was a span of 14 bases.